Below, one T cell receptor beta chain is given with its context. This sample was taken from a study of cytomegalovirus exposure and HLA in healthy donors. CDR1 and CDR2 from the germline V gene are MGHDK and SYGVNS. V was clipped by 5 bases and J by 6 bases, with 20 bases between them. The CDR3 is made up of 16 amino acids. The PCR ran on 60 Vbeta and 13 Jbeta primers. The protocol was immunoSEQ multiplex PCR, while the TCRdb copy is restricted to in-frame clones and leaves out a portion. This listing includes some 72,000 clones. Sample: PBMCs. The chain uses TRBV25-1 and TRBJ2-1; maybe TRBD2 (7 bases). The clonotype was recovered from a man aged 25 to 40 in good health and CMV-seronegative. In nucleotides, the CDR3 is TGTGCCAGCAGTCTCAGGGGCGGACTAGAGGGCAATGAGCAGTTCTTC. Encoded protein: CASSLRGGLEGNEQFF.